The 32 T cell receptor beta chains reported below all come from one sample, sequenced in a study of OX40 agonist ivuxolimab in advanced cancers. This table comes from immunoSEQ multiplex PCR, and its TCRdb copy is limited to in-frame clones, with some not included. This sample has some 40,000 clones, with about 89% found just once. The material was CD4+ or CD8+ T cells sorted from blood, obtained in a trial of the OX40 agonist ivuxolimab. Source of these receptors: an adult with an advanced solid tumor such as melanoma, head and neck, liver or kidney cancer.

The chain links TRBV7-2 to TRBJ2-7; D unclear. This CDR3 is built from 13 residues. Trimming removed 4 bases at V and 2 bases at J, with 9 bases between. Germline V gene lookup returns CDR1 SGHTA and CDR2 FQGNSA. The CDR3 protein is CASSSPAAYEQYF. The CDR3 DNA reads as TGTGCCAGCAGCTCCCCGGCGGCCTACGAGCAGTACTTC.

The V gene is TRBV6-6, the J gene TRBJ1-5; TRBD1 matches 8 bases. The V gene's germline CDR1 is MNHNY and CDR2 SVGAGI (reference sequence). The CDR3 has 16 residues. V gave up 6 bases and J gave up 0 bases; unmatched junction bases: 7. CDR3 loop: CASSRQGFNSNQPQHF. The CDR3 DNA sequence: TGTGCCAGCAGCCGACAGGGGTTTAATAGCAATCAGCCCCAGCATTTT.

The rearrangement uses TRBV21-1 and TRBJ1-3. TRBV21-1 is marked as a pseudogene. CDR3 size: 15 residues. In nucleotides, the CDR3 is TGTGCCAGCAGCAAAGGGAATGGCCCTGCAAACACCATATATTTT. Translated: CASSKGNGPANTIYF.

The J gene is TRBJ2-7, the V gene TRBV27; 7 nucleotides agree with TRBD2. V gave up 4 bases and J gave up 6 bases; unmatched junction bases: 9. Germline-derived CDR1 and CDR2 are MNHEY and SMNVEV (reference sequence). CDR3 length equals 14 residues. This CDR3 reads CASSYSSGVGEQYF. CDR3 in DNA: TGTGCCAGCAGTTACTCTAGCGGAGTTGGCGAGCAGTACTTC.

V is TRBV5-8 and J is TRBJ1-2; 7 bases agree with TRBD1. CDR1 and CDR2 from the germline V gene are SGHTS and YDEGEE. The CDR3 contains 13 residues. The ends lost 5 bases at V and 11 bases at J; junction bases unmatched: 12. This CDR3 reads CASRRPGTDTYTF. Written as DNA, the CDR3 is TGTGCCAGCAGGCGACCTGGGACAGACACTTACACCTTC.

The chain carries TRBV7-2 and TRBJ1-2, with D perhaps TRBD1 (5 bases). The germline CDR1 and CDR2 sequences are SGHTA and FQGNSA. Trimming cost V 5 bases and J 8 bases, with 18 bases left between them. CDR3 length: 14 amino acids. This CDR3 is CASSPLWGGSGYTF. Written as DNA, the CDR3 is TGTGCCAGCAGCCCCCTTTGGGGGGGATCAGGCTACACCTTC.

This clone showed up just once. This chain connects TRBV11-1 to TRBJ2-2; D perhaps matches TRBD1 (6 bases). Trimming cost V 3 bases and J 3 bases, with 14 bases left between them. The CDR3 consists of 16 residues. CDR1 is SGHAT and CDR2 is FQDESV in the germline V gene (reference sequence). The CDR3 DNA reads as TGTGCCAGCAGCTTCGGGGAAGGGGGATACACCGGGGAGCTGTTTTTT. This encodes CASSFGEGGYTGELFF.

Here the CDR3 DNA reads TGTGCCAGCAGCCTTGGAACTACCGGGGAGCTGTTTTTT. It specifies CASSLGTTGELFF. The V call is TRBV5-5, the J call TRBJ2-2; no clear D gene. V was trimmed by 4 bases and J by 5 bases, leaving 9 bases between them. Germline CDR1 is SGHKS and CDR2 is YYEKEE (reference sequence). The CDR3 runs 13 residues.

The J gene is TRBJ1-3, the V gene TRBV10-3; 7 bases map to TRBD1. Trimming at V came to 8 bases and at J to 0 bases, leaving 13 bases not matched to a gene. The germline V gene encodes CDR1 ENHRY and CDR2 SYGVKD. This CDR3 contains 17 residues. DNA of the CDR3: TGTGCCATCCTCAGCAGGACAGGACCGAGCTCTGGAAACACCATATATTTT. It encodes CAILSRTGPSSGNTIYF.

This clone was seen just once. V and J are TRBV21-1 and TRBJ2-2. TRBV21-1 counts as a pseudogene. The CDR3 is 15 amino acids. The CDR3 DNA reads TGTGCCAGCAGCAAAGCCGGGCCAATCTACGGGGAGCTGTTTTTT. Protein: CASSKAGPIYGELFF.

V and J are TRBV19 and TRBJ1-5; D not certain. The germline V gene has CDR1 LNHDA and CDR2 SQIVND (reference sequence). Trimming removed 4 bases at V and 2 bases at J, with 6 bases between. The CDR3 contains 13 residues. The CDR3, as DNA: TGTGCCAGTAGTAGTTCGGGCAATCAGCCCCAGCATTTT. Its translation: CASSSSGNQPQHF.

The V gene is TRBV7-9, the J gene TRBJ2-5; D gene ambiguous. The DNA end is more similar to TRBJ2-7, so the J call may be wrong. Germline V gene sequence: CDR1 SEHNR, CDR2 FQNEAQ (reference sequence). The CDR3 runs 12 residues. The CDR3 DNA is TGTGCCAGCAGCTTATTAGGTGACGAGCAGTACTTC. It specifies CASSLLGDEQYF.

The chain uses TRBV2 and TRBJ1-5; a possible D gene is TRBD1 (6 bases). This CDR3 spans 15 amino acids. The germline V gene has CDR1 SNHLY and CDR2 FYNNEI. Trimming took off 5 bases at V and 0 bases at J, with 11 bases between the two ends. The CDR3 bases are TGTGCCAGCAGTCACAGGGATTATAGCAATCAGCCCCAGCATTTT. It encodes CASSHRDYSNQPQHF.

This clone appeared a few times. V and J are TRBV29-1 and TRBJ1-2; 9 nucleotides line up with TRBD1. The CDR3 sequence is 15 residues long. V was pared by 5 bases and J by 4 bases, with 11 bases of the junction left unmatched. Germline V lookup: CDR1 SQVTM, CDR2 ANQGSEA. The CDR3 DNA sequence: TGCAGCGTTCCTCAAACCGGGACAGGGCGCTATGGCTACACCTTC. Amino acid sequence: CSVPQTGTGRYGYTF.

The chain has TRBV6-1 and TRBJ1-1; 7 nucleotides agree with TRBD1. The CDR3 runs 15 residues. With V trimmed by 6 bases and J by 0 bases, 7 bases remained unmatched. Germline values: CDR1 MNHNS, CDR2 SASEGT. The CDR3 here is CASRQDRAMNTEAFF. The CDR3 DNA reads as TGTGCCAGCAGACAAGACAGGGCTATGAACACTGAAGCTTTCTTT.

The J gene is TRBJ2-1, the V gene TRBV7-9; 7 nucleotides line up with TRBD2. The CDR3 loop spans 16 amino acids. Losses at the gene ends were 3 bases for V and 0 bases for J; bases not matched to a gene: 5. Germline V gene data show CDR1 as SEHNR and CDR2 as FQNEAQ (reference sequence). CDR3 region: CASSFIGEGSYNEQFF. CDR3 bases: TGTGCCAGCAGCTTTATTGGGGAGGGCTCCTACAATGAGCAGTTCTTC.

V gene TRBV5-1 combines with J gene TRBJ2-1; possibly TRBD1 for D (6 bases). In germline, CDR1 is SGHRS, CDR2 YFSETQ. V lost 7 bases, J lost 6 bases, and 20 bases lay in between. This CDR3 is 15 amino acids long. The CDR3 spells CASSSRGTLSNEQFF. The CDR3 bases are TGCGCCAGCTCCAGCAGGGGTACCCTCTCCAATGAGCAGTTCTTC.

The rearrangement uses TRBV5-4 and TRBJ2-2; 9 bases line up with TRBD2. Per the germline V gene, CDR1 is SGHNT and CDR2 is YYREEE (reference sequence). There are 15 residues in the CDR3. J lost 3 bases, V lost 4 bases, and 4 bases had no gene match. This CDR3 is CASSQGGGDTGELFF. CDR3 bases: TGTGCCAGCAGCCAAGGCGGGGGGGACACCGGGGAGCTGTTTTTT.

This rearrangement joins TRBV5-1 to TRBJ1-1; D might be TRBD1 (6 bases). Germline V gives CDR1 SGHRS, CDR2 YFSETQ. V lost 0 bases and J 4 bases, leaving 10 bases between the germline ends. The length of the CDR3 is 14 residues. The CDR3 DNA sequence: TGCGCCAGCAGCTTGGCCAGGGGCGGCACTGAAGCTTTCTTT. Its protein product is CASSLARGGTEAFF.

V is TRBV6-6 and J is TRBJ1-3, with unresolved D. The V end lost 4 bases, the J end lost 5 bases, and 18 bases lay between the germline ends. The V gene's germline CDR1 is MNHNY and CDR2 SVGAGI (reference sequence). CDR3 length: 16 residues. The CDR3 DNA reads as TGTGCCAGCAGTTCTAACCGTGGTAGTCGTAGAAACACCATATATTTT. This gives the protein CASSSNRGSRRNTIYF.

The rearrangement joins TRBV5-6 to TRBJ2-3, with D maybe TRBD2 (6 bases). The CDR3 contains 15 residues. V was trimmed by 4 bases and J by 3 bases, leaving 15 bases between them. Germline V gene lookup returns CDR1 SGHDT and CDR2 YYEEEE. The CDR3 is CASSPLEGSTDTQYF. CDR3 coding DNA: TGTGCCAGCAGCCCCCTGGAGGGGAGTACAGATACGCAGTATTTT.

This sequence joins TRBV2 and TRBJ2-1; 10 positions match TRBD2. The CDR3 extends over 15 amino acids. The germline V gene encodes CDR1 SNHLY and CDR2 FYNNEI. V dropped 5 bases and J dropped 10; count of bases not matched to a gene: 11. The CDR3 sequence: CASSRVAGGRSEQFF. The DNA for the CDR3 is TGTGCCAGCAGTCGGGTAGCGGGGGGCCGATCCGAGCAGTTCTTC.

V gene TRBV5-1 combines with J gene TRBJ1-1, with TRBD1 matching over 7 bases. With 4 bases clipped from V and 7 bases from J, the junction kept 13 bases outside the gene matches. Per the germline V gene, CDR1 is SGHRS and CDR2 is YFSETQ. This CDR3 region has 15 residues. The CDR3: CASSTPDRDGFEAFF. The DNA of the CDR3 is TGCGCCAGCAGCACCCCCGACAGGGACGGATTTGAAGCTTTCTTT.

The V and J genes are TRBV11-3 and TRBJ2-7, with D possibly being TRBD2 (5 bases). Germline CDR1 reads SGHNT; CDR2 reads YENEEA. The CDR3 totals 13 residues. V shed 4 bases and J shed 1 base, with 8 bases lying between them. The CDR3 region is CASSWSGSYEQYF. The CDR3 DNA reads TGTGCCAGCAGCTGGTCGGGGTCCTACGAGCAGTACTTC.

The chain couples TRBV15 to TRBJ2-3; possible D gene TRBD1, 6 bases. From germline, CDR1 is LNHNV and CDR2 YYDKDF (reference sequence). V was shortened by 5 bases and J by 2 bases, with 14 bases between the two germline ends. The CDR3 extends over 15 amino acids. As DNA, the CDR3 is TGTGCCACCAGCTCCGGGACAAACCCCACAGATACGCAGTATTTT. It encodes CATSSGTNPTDTQYF.

This clone was seen a few times. The chain couples TRBV27 to TRBJ2-7, with 9 nucleotides matching TRBD1. The V and J ends lost 3 bases and 6 bases, in that order; junction bases with no gene match: 9. CDR1 and CDR2 from the germline V gene are MNHEY and SMNVEV (reference sequence). The CDR3 is 15 amino acids. CDR3 in DNA: TGTGCCAGCAGTTTTACCGGGACAGGGCGTCTCGAGCAGTACTTC. This codes for CASSFTGTGRLEQYF.

This clone was seen only once. The J gene is TRBJ2-7, the V gene TRBV5-1; the D is unclear. Trimming took 1 base from V and 0 from J, leaving 8 bases between them. Germline CDR1 and CDR2: SGHRS and YFSETQ. CDR3 length: 14 residues. The CDR3 nucleotides read TGCGCCAGCAGCTTGTTCTTGGACTCCTACGAGCAGTACTTC. Translated, it gives CASSLFLDSYEQYF.

The CDR3 reads CASSPRPGQETQYF. The CDR3 coding sequence is TGCGCCAGCAGCCCCAGGCCGGGGCAAGAGACCCAGTACTTC. The chain combines TRBV4-1 with TRBJ2-5, with D possibly TRBD2 on 5 matching bases. The germline V gene has CDR1 MGHRA and CDR2 YSYEKL. The length of the CDR3 is 14 residues. V gave up 4 bases and J gave up 2 bases, with 11 bases separating them.

The genes are TRBV4-1 and TRBJ2-1; 7 bases line up with TRBD1. Trimming took 0 bases from V and 3 from J; bases not matched to a gene: 5. Germline V gene sequence: CDR1 MGHRA, CDR2 YSYEKL. This CDR3 contains 16 residues. The CDR3 protein is CASSQDDRVVYNEQFF. CDR3 nucleotides: TGCGCCAGCAGCCAAGATGACAGGGTGGTCTACAATGAGCAGTTCTTC.

The chain joins TRBV5-1 to TRBJ1-1, with D possibly matching TRBD1 (5 bases). The CDR3 has 15 residues. Between the trimmed V and J ends, which lost 4 bases and 1 base, there was a span of 14 bases. From germline, CDR1 is SGHRS and CDR2 YFSETQ. This chain's CDR3 is CASSMSQGRNTEAFF. The CDR3, as DNA: TGCGCCAGCAGCATGTCTCAGGGAAGGAACACTGAAGCTTTCTTT.

This clone was seen only once. The chain joins TRBV4-2 to TRBJ2-3; 9 bases are a match to TRBD2. CDR3 length: 15 amino acids. The V and J ends lost 2 bases and 5 bases, in that order; junction bases with no gene match: 5. Germline assignment: CDR1 LGHNA and CDR2 YNFKEQ. CDR3 sequence reads: CASSQLAGDLDTQYF. In nucleotides, the CDR3 is TGTGCCAGCAGCCAATTAGCGGGAGATCTAGATACGCAGTATTTT.

CDR3 sequence reads: CSVWDGNQPQHF. The CDR3 region has the DNA TGCAGCGTTTGGGACGGCAATCAGCCCCAGCATTTT. The chain carries TRBV29-1 and TRBJ1-5, with D perhaps TRBD1 (5 bases). V lost 5 bases and J lost 2, with 7 bases in between. CDR1 is SQVTM and CDR2 is ANQGSEA in the germline V gene. The CDR3 runs 12 residues. The variable domain in full, completed from reference TRBV29-1 and TRBJ1-5, reads SAVISQKPSRDICQRGTSLTIQCQVDSQVTMMFWYRQQPGQSLTLIATANQGSEATYESGFVIDKFPISRPNLTFSTLTVSNMSPEDSSIYLCSVWDGNQPQHFGDGTRLSIL.